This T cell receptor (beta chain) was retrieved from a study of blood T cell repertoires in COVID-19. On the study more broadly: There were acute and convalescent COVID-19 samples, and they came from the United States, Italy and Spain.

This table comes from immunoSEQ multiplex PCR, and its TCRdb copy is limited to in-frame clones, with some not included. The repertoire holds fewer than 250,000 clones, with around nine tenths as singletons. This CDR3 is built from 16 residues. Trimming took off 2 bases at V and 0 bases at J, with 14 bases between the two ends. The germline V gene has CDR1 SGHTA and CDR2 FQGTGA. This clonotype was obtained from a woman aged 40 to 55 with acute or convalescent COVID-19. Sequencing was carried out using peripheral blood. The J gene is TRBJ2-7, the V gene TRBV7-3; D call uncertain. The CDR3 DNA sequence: TGTGCCAGCAGCTTATTACCAGCGCAAACCTCCTACGAGCAGTACGTC. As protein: CASSLLPAQTSYEQYV.